Listed below are T cell receptor beta chains from one sample, sequenced in a study of OX40 agonist ivuxolimab in advanced cancers. Method: immunoSEQ multiplex PCR; TCRdb's copy keeps in-frame clones and lacks some. The table records about 66,000 clones, 80% to 85% of them present only once. The sequences come from CD4+ or CD8+ T cells sorted from blood, collected in a trial of the OX40 agonist ivuxolimab. These receptors all stem from an adult with an advanced solid tumor such as melanoma, head and neck, liver or kidney cancer. Each CDR3 is given with its conserved first and last residue. D genes are given only for firm matches. Size tells how often a clone was seen (once, few, many) or the class of an expanded clone, and some rows leave it out.

>TRBJ2-2|TRBV2|few|NA
TGTGCCAGCAGTGAAAATCGAGCCGCCGGGGAGCTGTTTTTT
CASSENRAAGELFF
>TRBJ2-2|TRBV7-3|once|TRBD2
TGTGCCAGCAGCTCCCCACTAGCGGGAGTGAACACCGGGGAGCTGTTTTTT
CASSSPLAGVNTGELFF
>TRBJ2-7|TRBV15|NA|NA
TGTGCCACCAGCTCCTCGTGGGAGCAGTACTTC
CATSSSWEQYF
>TRBJ1-2|TRBV4-2|NA|NA
TGTGCCAGCAGCCAAGAAGACTATGGCTACACCTTC
CASSQEDYGYTF
>TRBJ2-3|TRBV7-6|NA|TRBD2
TGTGCCAGCAGCGATGGACTAGCCCCAGATACGCAGTATTTT
CASSDGLAPDTQYF
>TRBJ2-5|TRBV12-5|NA|NA
TGTGCTAGTGGTTTGGTACTAGGGGTAGGCGGTCAAGAGACCCAGTACTTC
CASGLVLGVGGQETQYF
>TRBJ1-4|TRBV12-2|NA|NA
NA
CASRLVGTGSSAANEKLFF
>TRBJ2-2|TRBV30|NA|NA
TGTGCCTGGGCTGTCACTACAGGGTCCGGGGAGCTGTTTTTT
CAWAVTTGSGELFF
>TRBJ1-2|TRBV27|few|TRBD1
TGTGCCAGCCGAGATACAGGGGGCGGCTATGGCTACACCTTC
CASRDTGGGYGYTF
>TRBJ2-1|TRBV6-1|few|NA
TGTGCCAGCAAACCCACAGAGAGCTCCTACAATGAGCAGTTCTTC
CASKPTESSYNEQFF
>TRBJ2-7|TRBV28|NA|NA
TGTGCCAGCAGTTCACCGGGACTGCGCTACGAGCAGTACTTC
CASSSPGLRYEQYF
>TRBJ2-4|TRBV6-1|NA|NA
TGTGCCAGCAGTGAGGGCCGGGGGAATAAAAACATTCAGTACTTC
CASSEGRGNKNIQYF
>TRBJ1-2|TRBV25-1|NA|NA
TGTGCCAGCAGTGAATGGGCGGGCAACTATGGCTACACCTTC
CASSEWAGNYGYTF
>TRBJ2-2|TRBV19|NA|TRBD2
TGTGCCAGTCTGCCCCCGGTTCTAGCGGGAGGCCTAATTAACACCGGGGAGCTGTTTTTT
CASLPPVLAGGLINTGELFF
>TRBJ1-1|TRBV7-6|NA|NA
TGTGCCAGCAGCTTAGATGAGGGGAACACTGAAGCTTTCTTT
CASSLDEGNTEAFF
>TRBJ2-3|TRBV7-2|NA|NA
TGTGCCAGCAGCCACGTCCCAACAGGGTCTAGCACAGATACGCAGTATTTT
CASSHVPTGSSTDTQYF
>TRBJ1-2|TRBV5-1|few|NA
TGCGCCAGCAGCTTGGATGGAGGGGGAGGGTATGGCTACACCTTC
CASSLDGGGGYGYTF
>TRBJ2-5|TRBV9|NA|TRBD2
TGTGCCAGCAGCCCCCGGGATAGCGGGAGGGGGGAGACCCAGTACTTC
CASSPRDSGRGETQYF
>TRBJ2-1|TRBV18|NA|NA
TGTGCCAGCTCACCTAGTGTGAATGAGCAGTTCTTC
CASSPSVNEQFF
>TRBJ2-7|TRBV5-6|NA|TRBD1
TGTGCCACCCAGAATTGGGGGGGACAGGGGATATACGAGCAGTACTTC
CATQNWGGQGIYEQYF
>TRBJ2-3|TRBV9|NA|TRBD1
TGTGCCAGCAGCTCTTCGGACAGGCCTGACACAGATACGCAGTATTTT
CASSSSDRPDTDTQYF
>TRBJ1-1|TRBV18|NA|TRBD1
TGTGCCAGCTCACCGAGAACTGTAAACAGGGGGCACACTGAAGCTTTCTTT
CASSPRTVNRGHTEAFF
>TRBJ2-2|TRBV10-3|NA|NA
TGTGCCTCAGAAGGAAGGGACGCCGCGAACACCGGGGAGCTGTTTTTT
CASEGRDAANTGELFF
>TRBJ2-1|TRBV19|NA|TRBD2
TGTGCCAGTAGTATCTCTAGCGGTAATAACAATGAGCAGTTCTTC
CASSISSGNNNEQFF
>TRBJ1-4|TRBV11-3|NA|TRBD1
TGTGCCAGCAGCCTCTATACAGGGGGGCAGGGCGGAAAACTGTTTTTT
CASSLYTGGQGGKLFF
>TRBJ2-1|TRBV21-1|NA|NA
TGTGCCAGCAGTTCAATTCTTTCGGGCTGGCCCTCCTACAATGAGCAGTTCTTC
CASSSILSGWPSYNEQFF
>TRBJ2-3|TRBV7-8|once|NA
TGTGCCAGCAGTCGCAGGGGGCGGGAGTTGGGCACAGATACGCAGTATTTT
CASSRRGRELGTDTQYF
>TRBJ2-7|TRBV28|NA|TRBD2
TGTGCCAGCAGTTTACTAGCGGGAGGTTCCGAGCAGTACTTC
CASSLLAGGSEQYF
>TRBJ1-5|TRBV27|NA|NA
TGTGCCAGCAGAAACTGGGGAGATAGCAATCAGCCCCAGCATTTT
CASRNWGDSNQPQHF
>TRBJ2-2|TRBV23-1|NA|NA
TGCGCTTTAAGGTGGGCGGACACCGGGGAGCTGTTTTTT
CALRWADTGELFF
>TRBJ2-5|TRBV7-6|NA|NA
TGTGCCAGCAGCTTCCCAGTTGGGGAGACCCAGTACTTC
CASSFPVGETQYF
>TRBJ2-5|TRBV7-8|NA|NA
TGTGCCAGCAGCCCAAGACAGGATCAAGAGACCCAGTACTTC
CASSPRQDQETQYF
>TRBJ2-7|TRBV7-2|once|NA
TGTGCCAGCAGCTTAGTTAGCTCGAGCTACGAGCAGTACTTC
CASSLVSSSYEQYF
>TRBJ2-5|TRBV7-2|NA|NA
TGTGCCAGCAGCCCCTTTTTCGGGGGTCAAGAGACCCAGTACTTC
CASSPFFGGQETQYF
>TRBJ2-2|TRBV5-1|NA|NA
TGCGCCAGCAGCCCACAGATGATCGGGGAGCTGTTTTTT
CASSPQMIGELFF
>TRBJ2-1|TRBV5-1|once|TRBD2
TGCGCCAGCAGCCCGAACCCCGCTAGCGGGAAACACAATGAGCAGTTCTTC
CASSPNPASGKHNEQFF
>TRBJ1-2|TRBV25-1|NA|TRBD1
TGTGCCAGCAGGAGGGACAGGGCCCCGCATGGCTACACCTTC
CASRRDRAPHGYTF